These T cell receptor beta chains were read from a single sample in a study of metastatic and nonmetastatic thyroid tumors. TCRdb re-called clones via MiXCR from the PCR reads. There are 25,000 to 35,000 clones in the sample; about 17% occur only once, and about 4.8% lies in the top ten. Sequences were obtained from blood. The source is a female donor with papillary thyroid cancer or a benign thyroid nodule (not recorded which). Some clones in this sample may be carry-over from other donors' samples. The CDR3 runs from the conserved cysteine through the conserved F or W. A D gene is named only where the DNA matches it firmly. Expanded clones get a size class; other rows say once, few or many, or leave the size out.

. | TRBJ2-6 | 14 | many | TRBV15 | CATSRSAGANVLTF | TGTGCCACCAGCAGGAGTGCCGGGGCCAACGTCCTGACTTTC
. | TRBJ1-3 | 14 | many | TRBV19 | CASNRGGRGNTIYF | TGTGCCAGTAACCGCGGGGGACGAGGAAACACCATATATTTT
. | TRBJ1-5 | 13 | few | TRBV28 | CASSSPGGHPQHF | TGTGCCAGCAGTTCCCCCGGGGGTCATCCCCAGCATTTT
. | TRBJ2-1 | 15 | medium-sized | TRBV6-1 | CASSTGGPVDHEQFF | TGTGCCAGCAGTACTGGAGGGCCGGTGGATCATGAGCAGTTCTTC
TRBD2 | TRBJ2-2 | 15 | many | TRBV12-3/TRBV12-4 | CASSPAGLYTGELFF | TGTGCCAGCAGTCCAGCGGGGTTATACACCGGGGAGCTGTTTTTT
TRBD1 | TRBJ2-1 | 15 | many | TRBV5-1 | CASTRGTGNVNEQFF | TGCGCCAGCACCCGAGGGACAGGGAACGTCAATGAGCAGTTCTTC
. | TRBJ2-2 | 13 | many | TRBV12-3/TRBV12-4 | CASRGRGAGELFF | TGTGCCAGCAGGGGCAGGGGGGCCGGGGAGCTGTTTTTT
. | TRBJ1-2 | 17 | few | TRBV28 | CASRQPPGTSHSYGYTF | TGTGCCAGCAGGCAACCCCCCGGGACAAGTCACAGCTATGGCTACACCTTC
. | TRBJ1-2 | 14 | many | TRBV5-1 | CASSLGTQMLGYTF | TGCGCCAGCAGCTTAGGGACTCAGATGTTAGGCTACACCTTC
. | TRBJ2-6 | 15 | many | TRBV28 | CASSSGGAGANVLTF | TGTGCCAGCAGCTCAGGTGGGGCTGGGGCCAACGTCCTGACTTTC
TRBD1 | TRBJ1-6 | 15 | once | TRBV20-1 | CSASRGVTGNSPLHF | TGCAGTGCTAGTCGGGGCGTGACAGGGAATTCACCCCTCCACTTT
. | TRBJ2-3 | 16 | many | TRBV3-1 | CASSQESGGPTDTQYF | TGTGCCAGCAGCCAAGAGTCGGGGGGCCCCACAGATACGCAGTATTTT
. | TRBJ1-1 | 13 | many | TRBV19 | CASSIDRVQGAVF | TGTGCCAGTAGTATAGATCGGGTACAGGGTGCCGTCTTT
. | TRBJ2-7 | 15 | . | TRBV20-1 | CSARSPLAGGAEQYF | TGCAGTGCTAGATCCCCTCTAGCTGGAGGTGCCGAGCAGTACTTC
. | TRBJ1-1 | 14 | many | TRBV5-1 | CASSPGLGGTEAFF | TGCGCCAGCAGCCCCGGACTCGGCGGCACTGAAGCCTTCTTT
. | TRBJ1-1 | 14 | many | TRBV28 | CASHREGENTEAFF | TGTGCCAGCCACCGGGAGGGAGAGAACACTGAAGCTTTCTTT
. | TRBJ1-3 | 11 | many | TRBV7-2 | CASSSGNTIYF | TGTGCCAGCAGCTCTGGAAACACCATATATTTT
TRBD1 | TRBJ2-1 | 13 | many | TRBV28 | CAGTSGGEDEQFF | TGTGCCGGCACATCAGGGGGCGAAGATGAGCAGTTCTTC
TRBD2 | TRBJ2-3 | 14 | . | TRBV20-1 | CSAIGGSHTDTQYF | TGCAGTGCTATTGGCGGGAGTCACACAGATACGCAGTATTTT
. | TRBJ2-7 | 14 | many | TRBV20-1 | CSARVATGAYEQYF | TGCAGTGCTAGAGTAGCGACAGGAGCCTACGAGCAGTACTTC
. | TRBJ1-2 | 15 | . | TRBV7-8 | CASSLAGGQTYGYTF | TGTGCCAGCAGCTTAGCGGGGGGGCAGACCTATGGCTACACCTTC
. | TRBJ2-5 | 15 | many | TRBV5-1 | CASSLGAGLRETQYF | TGCGCCAGCAGCTTGGGAGCAGGGCTGAGGGAGACCCAGTACTTC
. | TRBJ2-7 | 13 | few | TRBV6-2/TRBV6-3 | CASIQCGLGEQYF | TGTGCCAGCATACAGTGCGGTTTAGGGGAGCAGTACTTC
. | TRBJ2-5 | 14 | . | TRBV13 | CASSSETGGETQYF | TGTGCCAGCAGCTCCGAAACAGGTGGGGAGACCCAGTACTTC
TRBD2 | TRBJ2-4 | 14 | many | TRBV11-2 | CASSPTGTRSIQYF | TGTGCCAGCAGCCCCACCGGGACTAGAAGCATTCAGTACTTC
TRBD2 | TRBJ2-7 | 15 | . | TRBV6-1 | CASSATSGTSYEQYF | TGTGCCAGCAGCGCGACTAGCGGGACCTCCTACGAGCAGTACTTC
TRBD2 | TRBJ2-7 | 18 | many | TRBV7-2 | CASSLATWDSGRPYEQYF | TGTGCCAGCAGCTTAGCGACCTGGGATAGCGGGAGGCCTTACGAGCAGTACTTC
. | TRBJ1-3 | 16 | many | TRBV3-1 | CASSQGLGKGGNTIYF | TGTGCCAGCAGCCAGGGATTGGGCAAGGGAGGAAACACCATATATTTT
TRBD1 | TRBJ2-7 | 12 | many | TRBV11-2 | CASSPSDRVKYF | TGTGCCAGCAGCCCTTCCGACAGGGTGAAGTACTTC
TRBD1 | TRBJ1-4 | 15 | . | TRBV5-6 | CASSLRTGGFEKLFF | TGTGCCAGCAGCTTAAGGACAGGGGGATTTGAAAAACTGTTTTTT
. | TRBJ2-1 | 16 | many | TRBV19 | CASSIDSVSSYNEQFF | TGTGCCAGTAGTATAGATAGCGTGAGCTCCTACAATGAGCAGTTCTTC
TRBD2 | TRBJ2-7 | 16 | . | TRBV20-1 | CSARALAGEGYYEQYF | TGCAGTGCTAGAGCCTTAGCGGGAGAGGGGTACTACGAGCAGTACTTC
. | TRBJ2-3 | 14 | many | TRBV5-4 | CASSLRGYSDTQYF | TGTGCCAGCAGCTTAAGGGGCTACTCAGATACGCAGTATTTT
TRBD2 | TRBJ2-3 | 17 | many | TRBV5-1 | CASSPVGLAGGIDTQYF | TGCGCCAGCAGCCCCGTGGGTCTAGCGGGAGGTATAGATACGCAGTATTTT
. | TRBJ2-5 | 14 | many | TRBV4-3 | CASSQDWAVGTQYF | TGCGCCAGCAGCCAAGATTGGGCAGTAGGGACCCAGTACTTC
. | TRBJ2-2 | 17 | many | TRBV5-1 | CASSLIPRGSGTGELFF | TGCGCCAGCAGCTTAATCCCGAGGGGCTCGGGCACCGGGGAGCTGTTTTTT
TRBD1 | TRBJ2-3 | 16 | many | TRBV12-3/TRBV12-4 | CASSFNRGDNTDTQYF | TGTGCCAGCAGTTTTAACAGGGGTGACAACACAGATACGCAGTATTTT
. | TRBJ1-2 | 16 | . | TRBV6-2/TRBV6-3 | CASIQRRYAVDYGYTF | TGTGCCAGCATCCAAAGGCGCTATGCGGTTGACTATGGCTACACCTTC
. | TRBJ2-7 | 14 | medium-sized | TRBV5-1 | CASSRVAGDNEQYF | TGCGCCAGCAGCCGGGTCGCAGGGGATAACGAGCAGTACTTC
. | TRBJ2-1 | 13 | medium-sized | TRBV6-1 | CASSETDYNEQFF | TGTGCCAGCAGTGAAACGGACTACAATGAGCAGTTCTTC
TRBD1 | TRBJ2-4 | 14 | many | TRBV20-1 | CSARNFDRDDIQYF | TGCAGTGCTAGGAATTTCGACAGGGATGACATTCAGTACTTC
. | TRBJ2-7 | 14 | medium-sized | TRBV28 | CASSHSYLFYEQYF | TGTGCCAGCAGTCATTCCTACCTATTCTACGAGCAGTACTTC
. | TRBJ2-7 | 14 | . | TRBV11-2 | CASSPLEKSYEQYF | TGTGCCAGCAGCCCCCTCGAGAAGTCCTACGAGCAGTACTTC